This T cell receptor (beta chain) is drawn from a study of identical twins. This clonotype was counted only a few times. Its antigen is unidentified. The CDR3 has 17 amino acids. Germline values: CDR1 MNHEY, CDR2 SVGAGI. V gave up 0 bases and J gave up 2 bases; unmatched junction bases: 8. Findings and limits, study-wide: Monozygotic twin pairs showed more out-of-frame TCR alpha sharing than models estimated.

TCRdb used MiXCR to reprocess the 5' RACE reads, holding one entry per CDR3 protein. The sample consists of 1.5 million to 2 million distinct CDR3 sequences, roughly a third of them appearing once. Every one of the donors was a healthy Caucasian. The receptor comes from a newborn girl in good health. The chain recombines TRBV6-5 with TRBJ2-3; 7 nucleotides match TRBD2. Sequences were obtained from cord blood. The CDR3 DNA reads TGTGCCAGCAGTTACTCGGGGCTAGCGGAAGACACAGATACGCAGTATTTT. It encodes CASSYSGLAEDTDTQYF.